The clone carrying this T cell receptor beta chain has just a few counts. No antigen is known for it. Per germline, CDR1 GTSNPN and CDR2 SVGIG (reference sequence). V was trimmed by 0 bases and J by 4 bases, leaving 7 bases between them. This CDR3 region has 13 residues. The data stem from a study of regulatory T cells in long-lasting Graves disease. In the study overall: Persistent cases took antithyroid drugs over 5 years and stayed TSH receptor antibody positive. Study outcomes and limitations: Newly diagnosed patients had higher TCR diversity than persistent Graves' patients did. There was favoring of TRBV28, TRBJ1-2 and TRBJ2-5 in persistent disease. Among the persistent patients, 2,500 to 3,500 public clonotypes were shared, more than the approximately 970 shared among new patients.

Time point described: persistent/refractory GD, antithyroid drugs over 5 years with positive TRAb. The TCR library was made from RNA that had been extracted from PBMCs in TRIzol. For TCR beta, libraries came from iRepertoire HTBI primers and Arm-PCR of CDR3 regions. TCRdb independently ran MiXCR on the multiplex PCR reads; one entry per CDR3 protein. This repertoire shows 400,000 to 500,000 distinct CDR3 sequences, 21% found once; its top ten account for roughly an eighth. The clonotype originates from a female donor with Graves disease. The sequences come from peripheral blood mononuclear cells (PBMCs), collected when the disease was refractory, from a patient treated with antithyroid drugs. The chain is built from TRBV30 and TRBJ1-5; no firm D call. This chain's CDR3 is CAWSVTENQPQHF. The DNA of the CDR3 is TGTGCCTGGAGTGTCACGGAAAATCAGCCCCAGCATTTT.